Below are 5 T cell receptor beta chains sequenced from a single sample in a study of blood T cell repertoires in COVID-19. Here immunoSEQ multiplex PCR was the method, and the copy in TCRdb shows in-frame clones only, minus some. The table records about 71,000 clones, over 75% of them present only once. Source material: peripheral blood. Receptor source: a woman of 80 years or more with acute or convalescent COVID-19.

CDR3 in amino acids: CASSSGHRYEQYF. In DNA, the CDR3 is TGTGCCAGCAGTTCGGGACACCGCTACGAGCAGTACTTC. The gene calls are TRBV12-3 or TRBV12-4 and TRBJ2-7; TRBD1 might be the D (6 bases). The length of the CDR3 is 13 residues. Trimming stripped 4 bases from V and 3 bases from J, with 10 bases between.

The chain recombines TRBV7-8 with TRBJ1-4; the D is unclear. CDR1 and CDR2 (germline): SGHVS, FQNEAQ. Trimming removed 2 bases from V and 7 bases from J, with 14 bases in between. CDR3 size: 15 residues. DNA for the CDR3: TGTGCCAGCAGCTTATCGGGGATTATCCGTGAAAAACTGTTTTTT. Its translation: CASSLSGIIREKLFF.

The V and J genes are TRBV19 and TRBJ1-5; 7 positions agree with TRBD1. The CDR3 has 15 amino acids. CDR1 and CDR2 from the germline V gene are LNHDA and SQIVND (reference sequence). V shed 6 bases, J shed 4 bases, and the junction held 9 bases outside the gene matches. The chain's CDR3 is CASRPGQHMNQPQHF. The CDR3 nucleotides are TGTGCCAGTAGACCGGGACAGCATATGAATCAGCCCCAGCATTTT.

In nucleotides, the CDR3 is TGTGCCAGCAGCCAAGATTTGGCGGGAACGCAGTTCTTC. Amino acids: CASSQDLAGTQFF. The gene calls are TRBV3-1 (or the pseudogene TRBV3-2) and TRBJ2-1; perhaps TRBD2 as D (6 bases). Per the germline V gene, CDR1 is LGHDT and CDR2 is YNNKEL (reference sequence). V lost 0 bases, J lost 12 bases, and 12 bases lay in between. The CDR3 runs 13 residues.

The genes are TRBV5-1 and TRBJ2-3; 11 nucleotides match TRBD2. After removal of 3 bases from V and 2 bases from J, the junction contained 14 bases not matched to a gene. The CDR3 spans 19 residues. Germline V CDR1 and CDR2: SGHRS, YFSETQ. CDR3: CASSSTGTSGAIYTDTQYF. The CDR3 DNA reads TGCGCCAGCAGCTCGACCGGGACTAGCGGAGCAATATACACAGATACGCAGTATTTT.